Presented here are 9 T cell receptor beta chains from one specimen sequenced in a study of Ad26.COV2.S vaccination and SARS-CoV-2 variants. The sample's treatment: some 19 received Ad26.COV2.S at low or high dose, single or two shots; roughly five received placebo; per-sample allocation not given. At day 63 after the first vaccine or placebo injection, samples were drawn. Repertoires were generated with immunoSEQ multiplex PCR, while TCRdb's copy carries only in-frame clones and drops some. The repertoire includes around 450,000 clones, 85% to 90% of them detected once, and approximately 2.5% sits in the top ten. The sample here was peripheral blood, taken in a trial of Ad26.COV2.S vaccine versus placebo. These receptors all stem from a person between 18 and 59 years old who received the Ad26.COV2.S COVID-19 vaccine or a placebo.

This clone has a single count. The CDR3 DNA follows: TGTGCCAGCAGCCGGGGGGGTATCACCTACAATGAGCAGTTCTTC. Protein: CASSRGGITYNEQFF. The chain uses TRBV11-3 and TRBJ2-1; 8 bases align to TRBD2. Germline-derived CDR1 and CDR2 are SGHNT and YENEEA. The CDR3 totals 15 residues. The V segment lost 5 bases and the J segment 2 bases; nucleotides outside the gene matches: 5.

The genes are TRBV19 and TRBJ2-3; D perhaps matches TRBD1 (6 bases). Trimming stripped 3 bases from V and 7 bases from J, with 17 bases between. The CDR3 covers 15 residues. CDR1 is LNHDA, CDR2 SQIVND, per germline (reference sequence). The CDR3 region is CASSIEDRPFYTQYF. The CDR3 DNA is TGTGCCAGTAGTATTGAGGACAGACCGTTCTATACGCAGTATTTT. Filled out from reference TRBV19 and TRBJ2-3, the complete variable domain reads DGGITQSPKYLFRKEGQNVTLSCEQNLNHDAMYWYRQDPGQGLRLIYYSQIVNDFQKGDIAEGYSVSREKKESFPLTVTSAQKNPTAFYLCASSIEDRPFYTQYFGPGTRLTVL.

This chain joins TRBV7-9 and TRBJ2-3, with D possibly being TRBD2 (6 bases). The CDR3 consists of 15 residues. Trimming took off 5 bases at V and 0 bases at J, with 12 bases between the two ends. Germline V gene data show CDR1 as SEHNR and CDR2 as FQNEAQ (reference sequence). Here the CDR3 DNA reads TGTGCCAGCAGCCCGCCCGGACTAAGCACAGATACGCAGTATTTT. Translated, it gives CASSPPGLSTDTQYF.

This clone was counted between two and nine times. The chain links TRBV7-2 to TRBJ2-5; possibly TRBD2 for D (7 bases). V was clipped by 2 bases and J by 7 bases, with 17 bases between them. This CDR3 region has 15 residues. The germline V gene has CDR1 SGHTA and CDR2 FQGNSA. The CDR3 DNA reads as TGTGCCAGCAGCTTAATGCGGGGGCAACTGGGGACCCAGTACTTC. Translation gives CASSLMRGQLGTQYF.

V is TRBV5-8 and J is TRBJ2-7; 9 bases are shared with TRBD1. The CDR3 loop spans 13 amino acids. V shed 4 bases and J 11 bases; nucleotides not matched to a gene: 10. Germline CDR1 reads SGHTS; CDR2 reads YDEGEE. The CDR3, as DNA: TGTGCCAGCAGCCCCGACCTTACAGGGGGCAAGTACTTC. The encoded protein is CASSPDLTGGKYF.

The chain has TRBV4-1 and TRBJ1-2; D might be TRBD1 (6 bases). Germline V gene sequence: CDR1 MGHRA, CDR2 YSYEKL. The V end lost 0 bases, the J end lost 3 bases, and 14 bases lay between the germline ends. This CDR3 comprises 16 residues. The CDR3 coding sequence is TGCGCCAGCAGCCAAGATCCCCGGGGGGCGCACTATGGCTACACCTTC. Translation: CASSQDPRGAHYGYTF.

The chain uses TRBV3-1 (or the pseudogene TRBV3-2) and TRBJ2-5, with 10 nucleotides matching TRBD2. V shed 5 bases, J shed 5 bases, and the junction held 17 bases outside the gene matches. Per the germline V gene, CDR1 is LGHDT and CDR2 is YNNKEL (reference sequence). The CDR3 extends over 18 amino acids. The CDR3 nucleotides are TGTGCCAGCAGCACACGTGCTAGCGGGGGCCCTTGGAGGGAGACCCAGTACTTC. Protein sequence: CASSTRASGGPWRETQYF.

This rearrangement joins TRBV9 to TRBJ1-6; D remains ambiguous. Trimming shortened V by 3 bases and J by 7 bases, and 20 bases separated the two germline ends. From germline, CDR1 is SGDLS and CDR2 YYNGEE. The CDR3 loop spans 17 amino acids. In DNA form, the CDR3 reads TGTGCCAGCAGCGGAGGCCCACCTGGCAGTAGGAATTCACCCCTCCACTTT. As protein: CASSGGPPGSRNSPLHF.

The genes are TRBV5-8 and TRBJ2-5, with 9 positions matching TRBD1. This CDR3 comprises 13 residues. The V gene's germline CDR1 is SGHTS and CDR2 YDEGEE. J lost 11 bases, V lost 0 bases, and 5 bases had no gene match. The CDR3 DNA sequence: TGTGCCAGCAGCTTGGAACAGGGGGCGGGTCAGTACTTC. Translating it yields CASSLEQGAGQYF.